These T cell receptor beta chains were read from a single sample in a study of blood T cell repertoires in COVID-19. Sequencing used immunoSEQ multiplex PCR; TCRdb keeps in-frame clones, though not all of them. The table shows 200,000 to 300,000 clones, with about 80% occurring only once. What was sequenced was peripheral blood. The receptors shown here come from an elderly woman with acute or convalescent COVID-19. CDR3s include the opening cysteine and the closing phenylalanine or tryptophan. D genes are given only for firm matches. Size is omitted from some rows. Given values are once, few, many or a class for expanded clones.

D: TRBD1; V: TRBV5-1; size: few; J: TRBJ2-2; CDR3: CASSPGQGGSGELFF; DNA: TGCGCCAGCAGCCCTGGACAGGGGGGATCCGGGGAGCTGTTTTTT
D: TRBD1; V: TRBV3-1/TRBV3-2; size: NA; J: TRBJ1-2; CDR3: CASSLGQGSFYGYTF; DNA: TGTGCCAGCAGCCTAGGACAGGGTAGCTTCTATGGCTACACCTTC
D: TRBD2; V: TRBV6-6; size: NA; J: TRBJ2-5; CDR3: CASSYSKAGGPETQYF; DNA: TGTGCCAGCAGTTACTCTAAAGCGGGGGGGCCTGAGACCCAGTACTTC
D: TRBD1; V: TRBV5-1; size: NA; J: TRBJ2-7; CDR3: CASSPTTGVPSYEQYF; DNA: TGCGCCAGCAGCCCGACGACAGGGGTCCCCTCCTACGAGCAGTACTTC
D: NA; V: TRBV5-1; size: once; J: TRBJ1-1; CDR3: CASRPVSQGTEAFF; DNA: TGCGCCAGCAGGCCTGTCTCCCAGGGAACTGAAGCTTTCTTT
D: NA; V: TRBV2; size: NA; J: TRBJ1-2; CDR3: CASSPTGENYGYTF; DNA: TGTGCCAGCAGTCCCACGGGGGAAAACTATGGCTACACCTTC
D: NA; V: TRBV7-8; size: NA; J: TRBJ2-3; CDR3: CASSLAPQGRADTQYF; DNA: TGTGCCAGCAGCTTAGCCCCCCAGGGCAGGGCAGATACGCAGTATTTT
D: NA; V: TRBV6-2/TRBV6-3; size: NA; J: TRBJ2-7; CDR3: CASSSWAGSLYEQYF; DNA: TGTGCCAGCAGTTCCTGGGCCGGATCCCTCTACGAGCAGTACTTC
D: TRBD2; V: TRBV5-1; size: once; J: TRBJ2-7; CDR3: CASSPLAGVPYEQYF; DNA: TGCGCCAGCAGCCCCCTAGCGGGAGTTCCCTACGAGCAGTACTTC
D: NA; V: TRBV12-3/TRBV12-4; size: NA; J: TRBJ1-1; CDR3: CASSLRGNTEAFF; DNA: TGTGCCAGCAGTTTACGAGGGAACACTGAAGCTTTCTTT
D: NA; V: TRBV4-3; size: few; J: TRBJ1-1; CDR3: CASSQDTGRNTEAFF; DNA: TGCGCCAGCAGCCAAGATACAGGGAGGAACACTGAAGCTTTCTTT
D: TRBD1; V: TRBV6-6; size: NA; J: TRBJ2-1; CDR3: CASSGSGGTGSWSEQFF; DNA: TGTGCCAGCAGTGGATCGGGCGGGACAGGGAGTTGGAGTGAGCAGTTCTTC
D: NA; V: TRBV9; size: NA; J: TRBJ1-2; CDR3: CASSEEVQGDLWGYTF; DNA: TGTGCCAGCAGCGAGGAGGTACAGGGAGATTTATGGGGCTACACCTTC
D: NA; V: TRBV3-1/TRBV3-2; size: NA; J: TRBJ1-2; CDR3: CASSPFGRRQAYYGYTF; DNA: TGTGCCAGCAGCCCGTTTGGCCGTAGACAGGCGTACTATGGCTACACCTTC
D: NA; V: TRBV27; size: NA; J: TRBJ2-1; CDR3: CASSPTSWEVNEQFF; DNA: TGTGCCAGCAGTCCTACTAGTTGGGAGGTCAATGAGCAGTTCTTC
D: TRBD1; V: TRBV25-1; size: NA; J: TRBJ2-5; CDR3: CASREGGTGLRETQYF; DNA: TGTGCCAGCAGGGAAGGTGGGACAGGGCTAAGGGAGACCCAGTACTTC
D: TRBD1; V: TRBV27; size: NA; J: TRBJ2-5; CDR3: CASGSGTGGGFSLDKGTQYF; DNA: TGTGCCAGCGGATCCGGGACAGGGGGCGGGTTTAGTCTCGATAAGGGGACCCAGTACTTC
D: NA; V: TRBV7-9; size: once; J: TRBJ1-1; CDR3: CASSVIGRTGRGEAFF; DNA: TGTGCCAGCAGCGTAATCGGACGGACCGGACGGGGTGAAGCTTTCTTT
D: NA; V: TRBV5-6; size: NA; J: TRBJ1-2; CDR3: CASSLGSGEGYTF; DNA: TGTGCCAGCAGCTTGGGATCAGGGGAAGGCTACACCTTC
D: NA; V: TRBV5-1; size: NA; J: TRBJ1-3; CDR3: CASSLGPGPGNTIYF; DNA: TGCGCCAGCAGCTTGGGGCCGGGTCCTGGAAACACCATATATTTT
D: TRBD1; V: TRBV19; size: NA; J: TRBJ1-3; CDR3: CASSILGQGAGNTIYF; DNA: TGTGCCAGTAGTATACTGGGGCAGGGGGCTGGAAACACCATATATTTT
D: NA; V: TRBV24-1; size: NA; J: TRBJ1-5; CDR3: CATLPADARGSRTRVSNQPQHF; DNA: TGTGCCACGTTACCGGCGGACGCTAGAGGGAGTCGTACCCGGGTTAGCAATCAGCCCCAGCATTTT
D: NA; V: TRBV18; size: NA; J: TRBJ1-2; CDR3: CASSATDTYGYTF; DNA: TGTGCCAGCTCAGCAACAGATACCTATGGCTACACCTTC
D: TRBD2; V: TRBV27; size: NA; J: TRBJ2-7; CDR3: CASRKELAGPYEQYF; DNA: TGTGCCAGCAGGAAAGAACTAGCGGGACCCTACGAGCAGTACTTC
D: NA; V: TRBV5-6; size: NA; J: TRBJ1-2; CDR3: CASSSFSGAPPNYGYTF; DNA: TGTGCCAGCAGTTCATTCTCAGGGGCTCCTCCTAACTATGGCTACACCTTC
D: TRBD1; V: TRBV6-1; size: NA; J: TRBJ1-6; CDR3: CASSATLTGEDSPLHF; DNA: TGTGCCAGCAGTGCTACCTTGACAGGGGAAGATTCACCCCTCCACTTT
D: TRBD1; V: TRBV6-5; size: NA; J: TRBJ1-2; CDR3: CASSPTGVNGYTF; DNA: TGTGCCAGCAGTCCGACAGGGGTTAATGGCTACACCTTC
D: NA; V: TRBV28; size: NA; J: TRBJ2-7; CDR3: CASYPARHREAVEQYF; DNA: TGTGCCAGCTATCCGGCCCGACATCGGGAAGCAGTCGAGCAGTACTTC
D: NA; V: TRBV10-3; size: NA; J: TRBJ2-3; CDR3: CAISERAGWQGTDTQYF; DNA: TGTGCCATCAGTGAGAGGGCAGGGTGGCAGGGGACAGATACGCAGTATTTT
D: TRBD2; V: TRBV5-1; size: NA; J: TRBJ2-3; CDR3: CASSSSGGTDTQYF; DNA: TGCGCCAGCAGTTCTAGCGGGGGCACAGATACGCAGTATTTT
D: TRBD2; V: TRBV2; size: NA; J: TRBJ2-1; CDR3: CASKAGARNEQFF; DNA: TGTGCCAGCAAAGCGGGGGCCAGGAATGAGCAGTTCTTC